This TCR beta chain was observed in a study of cytomegalovirus exposure and HLA in healthy donors. Background on the study: An earlier analysis found around 100 million unique TCR beta sequences from about 190 million T cells.

Concerning this clone itself: Its antigen is undetermined.

Study findings and constraints: TCR beta chain V- and J-gene trimming was linked, in a later analysis, to a missense variant in DCLRE1C. Sequencing depth roughly uniform across donors was assumed in presence/absence analyses.

Amplification used 60 Vbeta primers and 13 Jbeta primers. Clones were read by immunoSEQ multiplex PCR, and TCRdb kept only the in-frame ones, dropping some. The table shows some 150,000 clones, with 60% to 80% occurring only once. The sequencing sample was made of PBMCs. The sequence was collected from a woman aged 25 to 45 in good health and CMV-seronegative.

The CDR3 is CASSLLNEQFF. The CDR3 DNA reads as TGTGCCAGCAGTTTACTCAATGAGCAGTTCTTC. This sequence joins TRBV28 and TRBJ2-1; D unclear. Between the trimmed V and J ends, which lost 2 bases and 6 bases, there was a span of 2 bases. CDR3 size: 11 residues. The germline gives CDR1 MDHEN, CDR2 SYDVKM.